A single T cell receptor beta chain is shown here with its context. Its binding antigen is unknown. No per-base quality is available; no much larger clone lies one base away. TCRbeta CDR3 regions were amplified from genomic DNA using the immunoSEQ Assay, a bias-controlled multiplex PCR. The paper's data handling went like this. The number of nucleated cells in each sample was estimated from the amplification of reference gene primers within the assay. To quantify the absolute abundance of each unique TCRbeta CDR3 rearrangement, sequence reads were collapsed and filtered. For each sample, productive Simpson clonality was calculated by taking the square root of Simpson's diversity index across productive rearrangements. As stored in TCRdb, this immuneACCESS dataset retains in-frame rearrangements with V and J assigned. A fraction of the clones does not appear; measured against another copy, unresolved V genes explain less than half of the discrepancy, and the remainder lacks a known reason. V and J calls and clone size are those listed in that table; D and trimming were worked out from the DNA. In all, the sample holds roughly 55,000 clones, and around 77% of those were seen once. Of the sample, roughly 3.2% is held by the ten largest clones.

The CDR3 holds 12 amino acids from the cysteine to the phenylalanine. CDR3 DNA only is kept here, 36 bases in frame from base 1. CDR1 and CDR2 were assigned from the germline V gene as ENHRY and SYGVKD. The germline V end is reduced by 8 bases and the J end by 6 bases; junction bases left unmatched: 3. Each collaborating institution followed its own protocols to collect whole blood in K2EDTA tubes. For TCRbeta analysis, collaborators shipped samples as frozen whole blood, isolated PBMCs, or DNA extracted from either of those sample types. The data derive from a study of blood T cell repertoires in COVID-19 (dated by TCRdb to the early 2020s). With regard to the full study: The collaborator samples originated in the United States, Italy and Spain and spanned the acute and convalescent phases of COVID-19. The prospective study material was composed of cDNA or gDNA derived from T cells, B-cell-depleted T cells, or PBMCs. Where available, HLA class I and class II types were obtained from metadata supplied by the sample provider rather than from assay-based typing. The dataset comprised deeply sampled blood TCRbeta repertoires from subjects exposed to, actively infected with, or recovered from COVID-19. The samples were drawn from the first 160 participants of the ongoing ImmuneRACE study and from 950 to 1,500 subjects provided by 6 global collaborators. Nearly every sample came with metadata listing a de-identified subject ID, COVID-19 status, age in years and sex. The repertoires were released in a freely available public database meant as a resource for research on the immune response to SARS-CoV-2. Study-wide findings and limitations: Clinical and demographic metadata were provided uncurated, with the amount varying by source and participant.

The sequenced sample was peripheral blood. The V gene is TRBV10-3 and the J gene is TRBJ2-3; TRBD1 lines up with 9 middle nucleotides. This sequence was found in a man aged 55 to 69 with acute or convalescent COVID-19. The CDR3 reads as follows: CAIGDREDTQYF. At the DNA level, the sequence is TGTGCCATCGGGGACAGGGAGGATACGCAGTATTTT.